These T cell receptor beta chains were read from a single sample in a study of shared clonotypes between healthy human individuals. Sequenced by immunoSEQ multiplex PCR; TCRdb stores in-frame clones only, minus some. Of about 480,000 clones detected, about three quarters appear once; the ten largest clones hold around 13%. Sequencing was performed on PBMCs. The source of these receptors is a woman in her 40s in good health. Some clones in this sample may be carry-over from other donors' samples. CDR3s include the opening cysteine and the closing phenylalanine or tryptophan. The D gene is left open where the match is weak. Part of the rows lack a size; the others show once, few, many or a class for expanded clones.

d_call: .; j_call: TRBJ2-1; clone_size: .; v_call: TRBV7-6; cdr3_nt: TGTGCCAGCAGCTTAGCGGGTTCTCTTTACAATGAGCAGTTCTTC; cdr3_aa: CASSLAGSLYNEQFF
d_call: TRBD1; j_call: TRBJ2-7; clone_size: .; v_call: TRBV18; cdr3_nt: TGTGCCAGCTCAGCCGGGACAGGCTACGAGCAGTACTTC; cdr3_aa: CASSAGTGYEQYF
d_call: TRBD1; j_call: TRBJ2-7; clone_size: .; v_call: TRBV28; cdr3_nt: TGTGCCAGCAGCCGAATCCGGGACAGGGGCCACGAGCAGTACTTC; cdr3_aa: CASSRIRDRGHEQYF
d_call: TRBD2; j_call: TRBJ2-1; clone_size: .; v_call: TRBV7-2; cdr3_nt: TGTGCCAGCAGCTTAGCCGCGACTAGCGGGAGTGCGGGGGAGCAGTTCTTC; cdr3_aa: CASSLAATSGSAGEQFF
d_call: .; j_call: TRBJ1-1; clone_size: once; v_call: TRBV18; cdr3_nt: TGTGCCAGCTCACCCGAATCGGGACGGATTGAAGCTTTCTTT; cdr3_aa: CASSPESGRIEAFF
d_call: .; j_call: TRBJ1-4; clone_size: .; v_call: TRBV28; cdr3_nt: TGTGCCAGCAGTTTAAGACGAGGGGGTAACGAAAAACTGTTTTTT; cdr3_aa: CASSLRRGGNEKLFF
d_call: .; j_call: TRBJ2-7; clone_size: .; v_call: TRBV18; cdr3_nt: TGTGCCAGCTCACCATTCAGTGGAGCGTCTACCTACGAGCAGTACTTC; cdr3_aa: CASSPFSGASTYEQYF
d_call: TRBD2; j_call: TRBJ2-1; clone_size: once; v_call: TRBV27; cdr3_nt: TGTGCCAGCAGGCAAGGGACTAGCGGCTACAATGAGCAGTTCTTC; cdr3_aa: CASRQGTSGYNEQFF
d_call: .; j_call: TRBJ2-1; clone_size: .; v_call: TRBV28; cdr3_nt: TGTGCCAGCACCTCGGACAATGAGCAGTTCTTC; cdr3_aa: CASTSDNEQFF
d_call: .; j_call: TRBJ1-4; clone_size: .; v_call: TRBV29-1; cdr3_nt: TGCAGCGCTACGGGACTCGGAGAAAAACTGTTTTTT; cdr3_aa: CSATGLGEKLFF
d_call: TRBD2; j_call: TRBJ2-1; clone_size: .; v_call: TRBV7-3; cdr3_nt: TGTGCCAGCAGCTTAAGGGCCGGGACTAGCGGGACGAATGAGCAGTTCTTC; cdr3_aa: CASSLRAGTSGTNEQFF
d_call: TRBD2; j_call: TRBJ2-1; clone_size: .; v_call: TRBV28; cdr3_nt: TGTGCCAGCAGTTTTGGTGCTAGCGGGAGGGATGAGCAGTTCTTC; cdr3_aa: CASSFGASGRDEQFF
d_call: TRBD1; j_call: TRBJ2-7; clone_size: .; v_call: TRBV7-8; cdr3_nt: TGTGCCAGCACCTCAGAGACAGGGGGAAGTGTCGACCACGAGCAGTACTTC; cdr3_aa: CASTSETGGSVDHEQYF
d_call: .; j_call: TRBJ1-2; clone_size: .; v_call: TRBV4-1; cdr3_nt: TGCGCCAGCAGCCAAGGGTCTGGGATTGGGTATGGCTACGCCTTC; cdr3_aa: CASSQGSGIGYGYAF
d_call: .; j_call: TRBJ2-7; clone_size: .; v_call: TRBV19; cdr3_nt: TGTGCCAGTAGTATAGGTAGCACGACGACCTACGAGCAGTACTTC; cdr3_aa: CASSIGSTTTYEQYF
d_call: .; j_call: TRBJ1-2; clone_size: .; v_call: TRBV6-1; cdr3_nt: TGTGCCAGCAGTACTACAGGGATTTGGCTCTATGGCTACACCTTC; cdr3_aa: CASSTTGIWLYGYTF